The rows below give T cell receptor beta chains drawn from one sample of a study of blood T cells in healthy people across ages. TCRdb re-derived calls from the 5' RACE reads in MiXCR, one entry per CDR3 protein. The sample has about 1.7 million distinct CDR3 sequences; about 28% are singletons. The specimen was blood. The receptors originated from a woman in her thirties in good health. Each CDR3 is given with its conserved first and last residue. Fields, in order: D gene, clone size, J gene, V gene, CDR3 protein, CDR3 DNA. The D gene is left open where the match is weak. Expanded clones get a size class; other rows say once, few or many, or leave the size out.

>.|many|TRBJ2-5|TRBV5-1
CASSSTSETQYF
TGCGCCAGCAGCTCGACTAGTGAGACCCAGTACTTC
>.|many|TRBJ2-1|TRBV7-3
CASSLTGPANNEQFF
TGTGCCAGCAGCTTAACGGGGCCCGCCAACAATGAGCAGTTCTTC
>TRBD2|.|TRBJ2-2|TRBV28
CASSLAGTSGRTMMFF
TGTGCCAGCAGTTTGGCAGGGACTAGCGGGAGGACGATGATGTTTTTT
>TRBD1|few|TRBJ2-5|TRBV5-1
CASARQGAETQYF
TGCGCTTCAGCACGTCAGGGGGCGGAGACCCAGTACTTC
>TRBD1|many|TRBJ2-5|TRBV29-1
CSVDDRVQETQYF
TGCAGCGTTGACGACAGGGTCCAAGAGACCCAGTACTTC
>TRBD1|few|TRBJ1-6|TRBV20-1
CSARALGQVDSPLHF
TGCAGTGCTAGAGCCCTTGGACAGGTGGATTCACCCCTCCACTTT
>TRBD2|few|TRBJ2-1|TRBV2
CASSAGTSVSHNEQFF
TGTGCCAGCAGTGCCGGGACTAGCGTTTCTCACAATGAGCAGTTCTTC
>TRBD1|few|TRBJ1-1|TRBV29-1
CSADYRGLAFF
TGCAGCGCCGACTACAGGGGTTTAGCTTTCTTT
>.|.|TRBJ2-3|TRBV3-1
CASSQDGLPGTDTQYF
TGTGCCAGCAGCCAAGATGGCCTACCGGGGACAGATACGCAGTATTTT
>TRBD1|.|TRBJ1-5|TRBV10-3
CAISDRGGEPQHF
TGTGCCATCAGCGACAGGGGTGGGGAGCCCCAGCATTTT
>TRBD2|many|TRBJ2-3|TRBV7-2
CASSLFGGGDTQYF
TGTGCCAGCAGCTTATTCGGGGGGGGAGATACGCAGTATTTT
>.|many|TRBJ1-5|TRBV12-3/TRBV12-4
CASSHRAPPQHF
TGTGCCAGCAGTCACAGGGCACCGCCCCAGCATTTT
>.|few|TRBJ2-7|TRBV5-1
CASSLQDESNEQYF
TGCGCCAGCAGCTTACAGGACGAGAGTAACGAGCAGTACTTC
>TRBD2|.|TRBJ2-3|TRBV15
CATSGRAGGHADTQYF
TGTGCCACCAGCGGCCGCGCGGGGGGGCATGCAGATACGCAGTATTTT
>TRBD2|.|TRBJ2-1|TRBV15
CATTNLAGGWNEQFF
TGTGCCACCACCAATCTAGCGGGGGGGTGGAATGAGCAGTTCTTC
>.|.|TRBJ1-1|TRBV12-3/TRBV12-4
CASSLIVMNTEAFF
TGTGCCAGCAGTTTGATCGTAATGAACACTGAAGCTTTCTTT
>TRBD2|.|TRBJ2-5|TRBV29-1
CSVEGASGRVKETQYF
TGCAGCGTTGAAGGGGCTAGCGGGAGGGTTAAAGAGACCCAGTACTTC
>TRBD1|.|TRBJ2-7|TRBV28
CASGGGQGQYEQYF
TGTGCCAGCGGGGGGGGACAGGGACAATACGAGCAGTACTTC
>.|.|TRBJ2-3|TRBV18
CASSPVHLSTDTQYF
TGTGCCAGCTCACCAGTGCACCTGTCCACAGATACGCAGTATTTT
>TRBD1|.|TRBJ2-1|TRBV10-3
CAISDPGTETYNEQFF
TGTGCCATCAGTGACCCGGGGACAGAAACCTACAATGAGCAGTTCTTC
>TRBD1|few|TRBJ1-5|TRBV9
CASSVTGGEGQPQHF
TGTGCCAGCAGCGTGACAGGGGGCGAAGGTCAGCCCCAGCATTTT
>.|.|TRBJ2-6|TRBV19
CASSIRRAGANVLTF
TGTGCCAGTAGTATTCGCCGGGCTGGGGCCAACGTCCTGACTTTC
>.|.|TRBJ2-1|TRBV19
CATTHGPFNNEQFF
TGTGCCACAACCCACGGACCCTTCAACAATGAGCAGTTCTTC
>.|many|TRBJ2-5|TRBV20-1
CSAKRGEQETQYF
TGCAGTGCTAAGAGGGGGGAACAAGAGACCCAGTACTTC
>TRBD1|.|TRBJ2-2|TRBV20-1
CSVGTGRIGTGELFF
TGCAGTGTAGGGACAGGACGGATCGGCACCGGGGAGCTGTTTTTT
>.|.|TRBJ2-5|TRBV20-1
CSATRTFQETQYF
TGCAGTGCTACTCGGACATTCCAAGAGACCCAGTACTTC